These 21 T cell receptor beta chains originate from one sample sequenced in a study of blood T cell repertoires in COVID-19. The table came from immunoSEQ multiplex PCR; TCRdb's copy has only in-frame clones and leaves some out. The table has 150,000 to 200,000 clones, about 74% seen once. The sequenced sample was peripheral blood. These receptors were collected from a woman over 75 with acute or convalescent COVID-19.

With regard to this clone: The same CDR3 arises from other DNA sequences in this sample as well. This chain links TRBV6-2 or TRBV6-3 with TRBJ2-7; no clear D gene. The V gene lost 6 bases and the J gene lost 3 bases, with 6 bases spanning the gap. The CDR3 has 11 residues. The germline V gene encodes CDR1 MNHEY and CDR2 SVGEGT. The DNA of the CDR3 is TGTGCCAGCAGCCCTTACTACGAGCAGTACTTC. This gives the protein CASSPYYEQYF.

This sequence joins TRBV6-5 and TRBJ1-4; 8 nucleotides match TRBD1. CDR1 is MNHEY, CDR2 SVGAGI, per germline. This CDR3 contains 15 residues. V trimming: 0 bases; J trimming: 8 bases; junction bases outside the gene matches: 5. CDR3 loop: CASSYSRGQDEKLFF. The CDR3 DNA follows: TGTGCCAGCAGTTACTCCCGGGGACAGGACGAAAAACTGTTTTTT.

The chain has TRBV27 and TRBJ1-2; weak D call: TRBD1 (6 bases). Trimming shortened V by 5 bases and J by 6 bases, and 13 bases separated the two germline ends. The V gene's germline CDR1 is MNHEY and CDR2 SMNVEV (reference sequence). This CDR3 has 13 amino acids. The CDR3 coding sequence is TGTGCCAGCAGTCTGACAGGCTTCAATGGCTACACCTTC. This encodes CASSLTGFNGYTF.

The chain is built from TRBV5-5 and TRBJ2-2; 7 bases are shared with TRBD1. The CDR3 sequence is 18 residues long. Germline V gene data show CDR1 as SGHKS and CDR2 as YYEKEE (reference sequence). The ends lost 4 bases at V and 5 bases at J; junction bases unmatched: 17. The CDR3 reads CASSPKSPDRVGTGELFF. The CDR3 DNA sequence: TGTGCCAGCAGCCCAAAATCCCCTGACAGGGTTGGAACCGGGGAGCTGTTTTTT.

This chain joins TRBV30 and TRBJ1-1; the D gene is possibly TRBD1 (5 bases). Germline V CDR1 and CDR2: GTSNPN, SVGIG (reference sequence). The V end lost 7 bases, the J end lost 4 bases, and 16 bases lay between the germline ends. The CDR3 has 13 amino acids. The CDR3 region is CAFTGYRSTEAFF. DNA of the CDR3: TGTGCCTTCACTGGGTACAGGTCCACTGAAGCTTTCTTT.

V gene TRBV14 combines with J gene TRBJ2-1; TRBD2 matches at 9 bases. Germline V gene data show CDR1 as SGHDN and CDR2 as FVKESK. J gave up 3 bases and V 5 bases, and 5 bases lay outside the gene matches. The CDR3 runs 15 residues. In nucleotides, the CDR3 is TGTGCCAGCAGCAGCCCTAGCGGGGTCTACAATGAGCAGTTCTTC. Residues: CASSSPSGVYNEQFF.

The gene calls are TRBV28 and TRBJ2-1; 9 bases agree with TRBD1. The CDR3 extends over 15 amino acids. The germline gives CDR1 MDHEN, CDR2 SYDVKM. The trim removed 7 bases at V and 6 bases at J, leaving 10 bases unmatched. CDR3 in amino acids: CASTMGQGFVNEQFF. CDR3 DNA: TGTGCCAGCACCATGGGACAGGGCTTTGTCAATGAGCAGTTCTTC.

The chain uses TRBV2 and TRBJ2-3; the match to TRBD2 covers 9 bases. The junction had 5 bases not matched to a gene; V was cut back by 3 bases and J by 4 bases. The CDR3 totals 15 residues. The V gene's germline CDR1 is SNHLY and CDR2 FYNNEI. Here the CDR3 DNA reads TGTGCCAGCAGTGAGCCTAGCGGGATGTCAGATACGCAGTATTTT. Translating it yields CASSEPSGMSDTQYF.

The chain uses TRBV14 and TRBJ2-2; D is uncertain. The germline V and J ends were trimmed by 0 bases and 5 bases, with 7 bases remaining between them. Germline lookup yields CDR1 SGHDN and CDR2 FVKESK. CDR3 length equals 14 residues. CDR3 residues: CASSQDAGTGELFF. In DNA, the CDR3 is TGTGCCAGCAGCCAAGACGCCGGGACCGGGGAGCTGTTTTTT.

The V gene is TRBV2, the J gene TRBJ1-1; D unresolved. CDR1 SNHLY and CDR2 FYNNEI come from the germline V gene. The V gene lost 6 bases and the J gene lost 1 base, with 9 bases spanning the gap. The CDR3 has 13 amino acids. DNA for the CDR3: TGTGCCAGCAGGGTACAGCAGAACACTGAAGCTTTCTTT. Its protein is CASRVQQNTEAFF.

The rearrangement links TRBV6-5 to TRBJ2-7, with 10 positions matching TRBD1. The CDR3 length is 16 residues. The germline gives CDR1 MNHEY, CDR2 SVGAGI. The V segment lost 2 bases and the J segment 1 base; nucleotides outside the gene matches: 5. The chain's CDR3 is CASSYRGTGASYEQYF. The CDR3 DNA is TGTGCCAGCAGTTACCGCGGGACAGGGGCGTCCTACGAGCAGTACTTC.

The CDR3 DNA is TGCGCCAGCAGTCGAAGCCCTCGGTCGTGGAATGAGCAGTTCTTC. As protein: CASSRSPRSWNEQFF. The chain couples TRBV10-2 to TRBJ2-1; no definite D call. V was shortened by 5 bases and J by 7 bases, with 18 bases between the two germline ends. The CDR3 is made up of 15 amino acids. Germline-derived CDR1 and CDR2 are WSHSY and SAAADI.

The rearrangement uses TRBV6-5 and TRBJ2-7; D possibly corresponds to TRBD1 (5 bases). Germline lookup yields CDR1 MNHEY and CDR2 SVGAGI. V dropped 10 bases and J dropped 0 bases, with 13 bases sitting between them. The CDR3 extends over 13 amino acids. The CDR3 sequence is CAITTVSSYEQYF. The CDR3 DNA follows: TGTGCCATCACGACAGTCTCCTCCTACGAGCAGTACTTC.

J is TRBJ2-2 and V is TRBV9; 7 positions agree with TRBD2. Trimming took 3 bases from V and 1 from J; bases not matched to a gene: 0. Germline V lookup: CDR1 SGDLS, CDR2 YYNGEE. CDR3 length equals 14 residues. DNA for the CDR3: TGTGCCAGCAGCGCTAGCGGGAACACCGGGGAGCTGTTTTTT. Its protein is CASSASGNTGELFF.

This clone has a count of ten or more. Here the CDR3 DNA reads TGCGCAGTCAGGGATTTGAACACCGGGGAGCTGTTTTTT. Residues: CAVRDLNTGELFF. This rearrangement joins TRBV4-1 to TRBJ2-2, with a weak D call TRBD1 (5 bases). The CDR3 has 13 amino acids. Germline CDR1 reads MGHRA; CDR2 reads YSYEKL.

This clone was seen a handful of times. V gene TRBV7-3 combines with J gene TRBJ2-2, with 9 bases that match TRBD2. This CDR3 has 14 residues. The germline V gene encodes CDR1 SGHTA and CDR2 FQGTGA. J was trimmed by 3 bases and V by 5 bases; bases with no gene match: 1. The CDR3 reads CASSRTSDTGELFF. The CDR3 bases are TGTGCCAGCAGCCGGACTAGCGACACCGGGGAGCTGTTTTTT. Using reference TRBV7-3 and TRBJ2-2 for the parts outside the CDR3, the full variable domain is GAGVSQTPSNKVTEKGKYVELRCDPISGHTALYWYRQSLGQGPEFLIYFQGTGAADDSGLPNDRFFAVRPEGSVSTLKIQRTERGDSAVYLCASSRTSDTGELFFGEGSRLTVL.

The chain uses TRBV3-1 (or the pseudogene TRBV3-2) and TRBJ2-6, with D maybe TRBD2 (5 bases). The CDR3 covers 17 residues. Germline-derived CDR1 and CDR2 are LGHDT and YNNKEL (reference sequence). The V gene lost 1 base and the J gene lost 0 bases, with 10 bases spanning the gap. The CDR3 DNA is TGTGCCAGCAGCCAAGTAAGCGGCCGCTCTGGGGCCAACGTCCTGACTTTC. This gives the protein CASSQVSGRSGANVLTF.

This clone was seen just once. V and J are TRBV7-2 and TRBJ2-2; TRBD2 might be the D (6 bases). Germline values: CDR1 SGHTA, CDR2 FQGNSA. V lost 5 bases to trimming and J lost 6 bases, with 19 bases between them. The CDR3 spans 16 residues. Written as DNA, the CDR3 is TGTGCCAGCAGCCCCTCGGGACTGGGGGGAGCCGGGGAGCTGTTTTTT. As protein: CASSPSGLGGAGELFF.

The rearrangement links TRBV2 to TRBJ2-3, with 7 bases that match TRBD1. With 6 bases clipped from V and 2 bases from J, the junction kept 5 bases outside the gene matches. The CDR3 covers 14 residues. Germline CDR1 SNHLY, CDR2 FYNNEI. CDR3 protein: CASSVGQTTDTQYF. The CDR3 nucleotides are TGTGCCAGCAGCGTGGGACAGACCACAGATACGCAGTATTTT.

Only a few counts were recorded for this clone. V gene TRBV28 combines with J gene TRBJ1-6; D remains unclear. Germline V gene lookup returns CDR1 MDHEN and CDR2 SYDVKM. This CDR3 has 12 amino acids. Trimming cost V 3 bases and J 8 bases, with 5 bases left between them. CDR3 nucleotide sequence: TGTGCCAGCAGTTTGAGGGATTCACCCCTCCACTTT. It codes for CASSLRDSPLHF.

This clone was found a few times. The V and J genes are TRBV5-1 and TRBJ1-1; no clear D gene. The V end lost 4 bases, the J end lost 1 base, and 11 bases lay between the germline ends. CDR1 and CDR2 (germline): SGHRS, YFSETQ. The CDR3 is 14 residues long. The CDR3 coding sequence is TGCGCCAGCAGCCCCTACGGGGAGAACACTGAAGCTTTCTTT. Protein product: CASSPYGENTEAFF. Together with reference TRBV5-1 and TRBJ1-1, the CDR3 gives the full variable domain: KAGVTQTPRYLIKTRGQQVTLSCSPISGHRSVSWYQQTPGQGLQFLFEYFSETQRNKGNFPGRFSGRQFSNSRSEMNVSTLELGDSALYLCASSPYGENTEAFFGQGTRLTVV.